Presented here are 15 T cell receptor beta chains from one specimen sequenced in a study of blood T cells in healthy people across ages. Together with a sample-barcoded 5' primer, a J-beta primer mix was included in a second PCR lasting about 7 to 12 cycles. TCRdb passed the 5' RACE reads through MiXCR, listing each CDR3 protein once. This table holds 700,000 to 900,000 distinct CDR3 sequences, about 53% found once. The source material was blood. These receptor sequences come from an elderly man in good health.

The chain uses TRBV20-1 and TRBJ2-1; 7 bases map to TRBD2. The CDR3 loop spans 13 amino acids. The V segment lost 6 bases and the J segment 2 bases; nucleotides outside the gene matches: 4. Germline CDR1 and CDR2: DFQATT and SNEGSKA (reference sequence). CDR3 DNA sequence: TGCAGTGCCGGGAGGACCACCTACAATGAGCAGTTCTTC. Residues: CSAGRTTYNEQFF.

This clonotype has more than one count but fewer than ten. V is TRBV20-1 and J is TRBJ2-3; 8 bases agree with TRBD1. The CDR3 runs 13 residues. The germline V gene has CDR1 DFQATT and CDR2 SNEGSKA (reference sequence). Trimming at V came to 4 bases and at J to 2 bases, leaving 2 bases not matched to a gene. CDR3 nucleotide sequence: TGCAGTGCTAAGACAGGGGTCACAGATACGCAGTATTTT. It translates to CSAKTGVTDTQYF.

This clonotype was observed a handful of times. The chain links TRBV20-1 to TRBJ2-7; 9 bases align to TRBD1. Unmatched junction bases numbered 5, after V lost 3 bases and J lost 2 bases. This CDR3 is built from 14 residues. Germline CDR1 and CDR2: DFQATT and SNEGSKA (reference sequence). The DNA for the CDR3 is TGCAGTGCTAGTCGGGACAGGGCCGCCTACGAGCAGTACTTC. Translating gives CSASRDRAAYEQYF.

This clonotype was picked up a small number of times. The chain links TRBV7-2 to TRBJ1-1, with unresolved D. CDR1 SGHTA and CDR2 FQGNSA come from the germline V gene. The length of the CDR3 is 16 residues. V was shortened by 3 bases and J by 7 bases, with 21 bases between the two germline ends. The DNA of the CDR3 is TGTGCCAGCAGCTTTAGTCCGCAGGCGGCGACCTTTGAAGCTTTCTTT. Translated: CASSFSPQAATFEAFF.

This clonotype came up a few times. The V gene is TRBV5-1, the J gene TRBJ2-1; D possibly corresponds to TRBD1 (6 bases). The CDR3 is 14 residues long. Germline CDR1 is SGHRS and CDR2 is YFSETQ. Trimming left V 4 bases short and J 2 bases short, with 10 bases between. The DNA of the CDR3 is TGCGCCAGCAGCGTAGGGGACACCTACAATGAGCAGTTCTTC. Amino acids: CASSVGDTYNEQFF.

CDR3 nucleotides: TGCAGTGCTAGGGCAGGGGGGGAGACCCAGTACTTC. Amino acid sequence: CSARAGGETQYF. The chain employs TRBV20-1 and TRBJ2-7; tentatively, D is TRBD1 (7 bases). The J call may be wrong; the DNA end is better matched by TRBJ2-5. This CDR3 contains 12 residues. The germline CDR1 and CDR2 sequences are DFQATT and SNEGSKA (reference sequence).

The table lists this clonotype with a few counts. This chain uses TRBV20-1 with TRBJ2-3; D may correspond to TRBD1 or TRBD2 (7 bases each). The germline CDR1 and CDR2 sequences are DFQATT and SNEGSKA (reference sequence). V lost 1 base and J 14 bases, leaving 22 bases between the germline ends. This CDR3 comprises 14 residues. The CDR3 DNA reads TGCAGTGCTAGAGTGGCCAGCGGGGACAGATACGCGTATTTT. It is translated as CSARVASGDRYAYF.

This clonotype was seen only a few times. This chain connects TRBV15 to TRBJ2-1, with D unclear. Looked up from germline, CDR1 is LNHNV and CDR2 is YYDKDF (reference sequence). This CDR3 region has 15 residues. Deletions cut 0 bases from V and 3 bases from J, with 9 bases between. CDR3 sequence: CATSREPTGYNEQFF. In DNA form, the CDR3 reads TGTGCCACCAGCAGAGAGCCTACGGGCTACAATGAGCAGTTCTTC.

This chain connects TRBV29-1 to TRBJ2-2; 7 nucleotides line up with TRBD1. The CDR3 consists of 13 residues. J gave up 6 bases and V 7 bases, and 8 bases lay outside the gene matches. Germline-derived CDR1 and CDR2 are SQVTM and ANQGSEA. The CDR3 loop is CSATTGPPGELFF. DNA for the CDR3: TGCAGCGCAACGACAGGGCCGCCCGGGGAGCTGTTTTTT.

The chain uses TRBV29-1 and TRBJ1-1; possible D gene TRBD1, 5 bases. V lost 7 bases and J 4 bases, leaving 22 bases between the germline ends. The CDR3 sequence is 15 residues long. Looked up from germline, CDR1 is SQVTM and CDR2 is ANQGSEA. CDR3 nucleotide sequence: TGCAGCGCTCCGGACCCGAGGGGAGGTAGCACTGAAGCTTTCTTT. It yields the protein CSAPDPRGGSTEAFF.

The rearrangement uses TRBV20-1 and TRBJ2-1; TRBD2 agrees at 8 bases. CDR3 length: 14 amino acids. V lost 5 bases and J lost 7; bases outside the gene matches: 10. CDR1 and CDR2 (germline): DFQATT, SNEGSKA (reference sequence). The CDR3 sequence is CSAYLAGEGNEQFF. For the CDR3, the DNA is TGCAGTGCTTATCTAGCGGGCGAAGGAAATGAGCAGTTCTTC.

Details on this clonotype: A much larger clone differs by one base, so this may be a read error. The J gene is TRBJ1-4, the V gene TRBV10-3, with unresolved D. Looked up from germline, CDR1 is ENHRY and CDR2 is SYGVKD. V was cut by 2 bases and J by 10 bases, with 8 bases left in between. This CDR3 has 12 residues. The DNA of the CDR3 is TGTGCCATCAGTGAGCGAGGAGTAAAACTGTTTTTT. As protein: CAISERGVKLFF.

This sequence joins TRBV6-2 or TRBV6-3 and TRBJ2-4, with D possibly being TRBD1 or TRBD2 (5 bases each). Trimming shortened V by 2 bases and J by 13 bases, and 27 bases separated the two germline ends. The CDR3 totals 17 residues. Germline V gene sequence: CDR1 MNHEY, CDR2 SVGEGT. Here the CDR3 reads CASSYGLYQRDPGEQYF. In nucleotides, the CDR3 is TGTGCCAGCAGTTACGGATTATACCAGAGGGACCCTGGAGAGCAGTACTTC.

A remark on this clonotype: An end of the junction does not agree with germline; a read error may underlie this. The chain joins TRBV24-1 to TRBJ2-1; 7 bases match TRBD1. CDR3 length: 17 residues. The germline CDR1 and CDR2 sequences are KGHDR and SFDVKD. The CDR3, as DNA: TGTGCCACCAGTGATCCTCGTCGGGACAGAGTCTACAGTGAGCAGTTCTTC. Protein sequence: CATSDPRRDRVYSEQFF.

This clonotype has more than one count but fewer than ten. The rearrangement joins TRBV28 to TRBJ1-2; the match to TRBD1 covers 7 bases. This CDR3 comprises 14 residues. Per the germline V gene, CDR1 is MDHEN and CDR2 is SYDVKM. The J segment lost 2 bases and the V segment lost 5 bases, leaving 5 bases of the junction unmatched. The CDR3 is CASSPRDRNYGYTF. As DNA, the CDR3 is TGTGCCAGCAGTCCTCGGGACAGAAACTATGGCTACACCTTC.